This entry lists 5 T cell receptor beta chains sequenced from one sample in a study of T cell changes during pregnancy in multiple sclerosis. Profiled with immunoSEQ multiplex PCR; TCRdb holds only in-frame clones, not every one. This table holds about 40,000 clones, roughly nine tenths found once. Sequenced material: CD4+ T cells from peripheral blood mononuclear cells, taken in the first trimester of pregnancy. These receptors all stem from a female donor with multiple sclerosis, enrolled in a pregnancy study.

This sequence joins TRBV5-1 and TRBJ1-1; tentatively, D is TRBD1 (6 bases). V was trimmed by 2 bases and J by 2 bases, leaving 13 bases between them. The CDR3 has 15 residues. Germline V gene lookup returns CDR1 SGHRS and CDR2 YFSETQ. DNA for the CDR3: TGCGCCAGCAGCTTTCCAAGGGGACACAACACTGAAGCTTTCTTT. It translates to CASSFPRGHNTEAFF. The variable domain in full, with the rest retrieved from reference TRBV5-1 and TRBJ1-1, is KAGVTQTPRYLIKTRGQQVTLSCSPISGHRSVSWYQQTPGQGLQFLFEYFSETQRNKGNFPGRFSGRQFSNSRSEMNVSTLELGDSALYLCASSFPRGHNTEAFFGQGTRLTVV.

The rearrangement links TRBV9 to TRBJ2-1, with 7 bases matching TRBD2. V dropped 6 bases and J dropped 7; count of bases not matched to a gene: 10. Germline V CDR1 and CDR2: SGDLS, YYNGEE. This CDR3 is 14 amino acids long. As DNA, the CDR3 is TGTGCCAGCAACGCCGGAACTAGCGCGAATGAGCAGTTCTTC. Translation gives CASNAGTSANEQFF.

The chain is built from TRBV7-2 and TRBJ2-6, with 9 bases that match TRBD2. CDR1 and CDR2 (germline): SGHTA, FQGNSA. The V gene end was trimmed by 5 bases and the J gene end by 0 bases; junction bases not matched to a gene: 8. The CDR3 loop spans 18 amino acids. The CDR3 is CASSPASGVLSGANVLTF. CDR3 DNA: TGTGCCAGCAGCCCTGCTAGCGGGGTCCTCTCTGGGGCCAACGTCCTGACTTTC.

V gene TRBV10-3 combines with J gene TRBJ2-2, with 9 bases aligning to TRBD1. This CDR3 contains 14 residues. The germline CDR1 and CDR2 sequences are ENHRY and SYGVKD. With V trimmed by 8 bases and J by 0 bases, 1 base remained unmatched. CDR3 residues: CAIRTGANTGELFF. The CDR3 DNA follows: TGTGCCATCCGGACAGGGGCGAACACCGGGGAGCTGTTTTTT.

This chain connects TRBV5-1 to TRBJ1-1; D is uncertain. V was clipped by 2 bases and J by 0 bases, with 8 bases between them. There are 14 residues in the CDR3. Germline CDR1 reads SGHRS; CDR2 reads YFSETQ. This CDR3 is CASSFDILNTEAFF. The CDR3 DNA reads TGCGCCAGCAGCTTCGACATACTGAACACTGAAGCTTTCTTT.